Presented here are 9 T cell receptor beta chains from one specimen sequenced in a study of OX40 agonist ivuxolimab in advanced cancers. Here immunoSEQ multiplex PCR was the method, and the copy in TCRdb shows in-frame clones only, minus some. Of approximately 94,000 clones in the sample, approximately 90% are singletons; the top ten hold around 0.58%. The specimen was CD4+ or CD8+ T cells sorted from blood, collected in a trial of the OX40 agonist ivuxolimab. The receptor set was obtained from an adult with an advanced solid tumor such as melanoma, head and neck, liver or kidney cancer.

CDR3 loop: CSARSTYEQYF. The DNA for the CDR3 is TGCAGTGCTAGGTCCACTTACGAGCAGTACTTC. The V gene is TRBV20-1, the J gene TRBJ2-7; the D is unclear. V was trimmed by 3 bases and J by 4 bases, leaving 7 bases between them. The CDR3 is 11 amino acids. The V gene's germline CDR1 is DFQATT and CDR2 SNEGSKA (reference sequence).

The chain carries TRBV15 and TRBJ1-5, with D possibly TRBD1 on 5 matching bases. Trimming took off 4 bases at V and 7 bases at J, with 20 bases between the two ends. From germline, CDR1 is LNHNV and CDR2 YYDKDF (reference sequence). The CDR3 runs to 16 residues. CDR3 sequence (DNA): TGTGCCACCAGCACCCAGGGAGACAGAGAGGGCCAGCCCCAGCATTTT. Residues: CATSTQGDREGQPQHF.

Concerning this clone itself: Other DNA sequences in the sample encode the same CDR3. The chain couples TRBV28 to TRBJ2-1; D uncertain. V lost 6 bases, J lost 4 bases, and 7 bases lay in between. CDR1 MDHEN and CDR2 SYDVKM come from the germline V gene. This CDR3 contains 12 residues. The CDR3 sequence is CASSDPYNEQFF. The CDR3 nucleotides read TGTGCCAGCAGCGACCCTTACAATGAGCAGTTCTTC.

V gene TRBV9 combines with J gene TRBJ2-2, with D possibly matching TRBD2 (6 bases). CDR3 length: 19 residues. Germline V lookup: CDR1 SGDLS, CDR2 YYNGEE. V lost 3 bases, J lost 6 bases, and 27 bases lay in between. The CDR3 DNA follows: TGTGCCAGCAGCGGAAACTCACCGGGACTGTTTGGCTCATCCGGGGAGCTGTTTTTT. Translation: CASSGNSPGLFGSSGELFF.

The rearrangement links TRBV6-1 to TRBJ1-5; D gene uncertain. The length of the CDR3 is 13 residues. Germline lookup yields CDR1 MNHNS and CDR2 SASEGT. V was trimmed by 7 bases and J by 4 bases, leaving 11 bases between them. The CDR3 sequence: CASTFTANQPQHF. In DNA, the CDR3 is TGTGCCAGCACCTTTACCGCGAATCAGCCCCAGCATTTT.

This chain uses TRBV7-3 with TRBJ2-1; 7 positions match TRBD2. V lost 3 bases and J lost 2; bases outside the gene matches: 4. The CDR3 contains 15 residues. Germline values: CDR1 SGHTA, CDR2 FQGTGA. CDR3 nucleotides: TGTGCCAGCAGCTTTCTAGCGGTGGCCTACAATGAGCAGTTCTTC. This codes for CASSFLAVAYNEQFF.

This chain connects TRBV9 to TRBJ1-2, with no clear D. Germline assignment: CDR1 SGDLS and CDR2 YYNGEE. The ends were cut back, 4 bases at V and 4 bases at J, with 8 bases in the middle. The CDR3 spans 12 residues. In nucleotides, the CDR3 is TGTGCCAGCAGCACCCGTTCCTATGGCTACACCTTC. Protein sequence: CASSTRSYGYTF.

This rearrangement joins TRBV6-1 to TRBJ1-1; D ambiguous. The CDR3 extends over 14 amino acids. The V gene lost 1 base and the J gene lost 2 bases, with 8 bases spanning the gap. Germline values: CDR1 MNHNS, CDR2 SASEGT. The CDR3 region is CASSEGNINTEAFF. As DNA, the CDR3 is TGTGCCAGCAGTGAAGGAAACATAAACACTGAAGCTTTCTTT.

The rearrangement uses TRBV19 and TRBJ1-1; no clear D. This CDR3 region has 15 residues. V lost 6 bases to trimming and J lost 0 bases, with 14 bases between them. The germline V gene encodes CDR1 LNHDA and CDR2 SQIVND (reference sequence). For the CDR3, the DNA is TGTGCCAGTAGATATATGGCGGCCATGAACACTGAAGCTTTCTTT. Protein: CASRYMAAMNTEAFF.